This T cell receptor beta chain was captured in a study of T cells in Graves' hyperthyroidism and ophthalmopathy. General study results and limits: The authors' 13 V-J model separated ophthalmopathy from stable hyperthyroidism.

The hyperthyroidism patients had all been newly diagnosed, and their disease duration was under 2 months. Their ages ranged from 18 to 65 years. Unmatched junction bases numbered 14, after V lost 3 bases and J lost 3 bases. The CDR3 is 18 amino acids. CDR1 and CDR2 from the germline V gene are MNHNY and SVGAGI (reference sequence). There were TCR beta CDR3 regions amplified from RNA transcripts. HTBI primers were the set used in a first-round RT-PCR of the TCR CDR3. TCRdb ran MiXCR on the multiplex PCR reads and lists one entry per CDR3 protein. The sample records about 420,000 distinct CDR3 sequences, around 15% being singletons. This clonotype has a count of ten or more. What it binds is unknown.

V and J are TRBV6-6 and TRBJ2-1; TRBD2 aligns across 7 bases. Sample: blood. The sequence came from a young woman with Graves' hyperthyroidism. The CDR3 reads CASSYFPPESGNYNEQFF. In DNA, the CDR3 is TGTGCCAGCAGTTATTTCCCCCCCGAAAGCGGGAACTACAATGAGCAGTTCTTC.